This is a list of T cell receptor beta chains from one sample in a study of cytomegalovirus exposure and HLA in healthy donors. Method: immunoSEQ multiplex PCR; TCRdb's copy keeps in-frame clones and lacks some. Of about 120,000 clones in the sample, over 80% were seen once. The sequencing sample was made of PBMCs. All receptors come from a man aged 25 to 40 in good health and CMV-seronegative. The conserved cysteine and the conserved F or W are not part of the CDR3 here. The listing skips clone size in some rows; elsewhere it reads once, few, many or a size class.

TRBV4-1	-	ASSQGAGAKTF
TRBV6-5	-	ASSYDRVSRGELF
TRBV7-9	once	ASSDPGLGNEQF
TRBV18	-	ASSPSLGGEQY
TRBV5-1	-	ASSPQGLASNTGELF
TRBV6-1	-	ASSEAGGSYNEQF
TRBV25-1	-	ASSDSDRGDTGELF
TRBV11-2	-	ASSPRQGSNTEAF
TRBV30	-	AWSDRGLYNEQF
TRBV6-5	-	ASSVAPGIQETQY
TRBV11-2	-	ASRPVRAGNNSPLH
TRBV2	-	ASSSGTSGGAGRNTGELF
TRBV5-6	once	ASSLAGGGQAYEQY
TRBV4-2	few	ASSPLEGTYEQY
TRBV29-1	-	SVGTGIDEQY
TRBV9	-	ASSAAGGGTGELF
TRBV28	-	ASGPIFDSVSYEQY
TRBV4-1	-	ASSQDGAGGQPQH
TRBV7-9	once	ASSLGGGPEAF
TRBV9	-	ASSPGTSGVTYEQY
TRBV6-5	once	ASRPTTGNTEAF
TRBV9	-	ASSVVGQGAHIGELF
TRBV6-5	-	ASSLDRTYEQY
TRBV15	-	ATSKAQGNTDTQY
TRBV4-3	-	ASSPTPGGAFEQY
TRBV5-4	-	ASSNAASGGTKETQY
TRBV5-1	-	ASSPRTSGANEQF
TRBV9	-	ASSVGGRVNEKLF
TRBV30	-	AWSFSMSGTAPVAAF
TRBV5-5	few	ASRTRTSGGEKLF
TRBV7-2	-	ASSSSTGSDKNIQY
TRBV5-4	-	ASSLDGGGTEAF
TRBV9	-	ASSAGTSGSAGYEQY
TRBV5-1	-	ASSWDRGPGETQY
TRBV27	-	ASTHGRNQPQH
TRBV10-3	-	ATSSVGVNEKLF
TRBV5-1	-	ASSIWTSGSYEQY
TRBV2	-	ASIPGQGNGNTTY
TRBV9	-	ASSGRGFT
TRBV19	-	ASSRGTEAF
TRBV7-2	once	ASSFVAGETQY
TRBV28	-	ASSLEGRTEAF
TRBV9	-	ASSVSSGAHTGELF
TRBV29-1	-	SVRTGVTEAF
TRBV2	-	ASSYRAGMHNEQF
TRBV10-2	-	ASSEGEGPPANTEAF
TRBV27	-	ATAPLAGGTFKNIQY
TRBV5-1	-	ASSLGGDLTDTQY
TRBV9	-	ASSVAGSGGFYNEQF
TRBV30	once	ACPPQEGDFLSGANGLT
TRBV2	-	ASSEAKRGHTGELF
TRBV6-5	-	ASSYSRLAGAYTQY
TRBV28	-	ASIKSPGTSGVHEQY
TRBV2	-	ASNSVSGETQY
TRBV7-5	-	VRSLARQGGNHEQY
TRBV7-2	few	ASSLRDSGQPQH
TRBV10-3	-	AISVTQGSSSYEQY
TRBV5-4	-	ASSADRGVPYEQY
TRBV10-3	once	AISDRQERGYT